The rows below give T cell receptor beta chains drawn from one sample of a study of PD-1 blockade in classical Hodgkin lymphoma. Libraries were prepared by immunoSEQ multiplex PCR; TCRdb keeps only in-frame clonotypes and omits some of them. The table records about 25,000 clones, around 80% of them present only once. Sample: peripheral blood mononuclear cells (PBMCs), taken at baseline. The receptors stem from a human donor with classical Hodgkin lymphoma. The CDR3 runs from the conserved cysteine through the conserved F or W. The D gene is left open where the match is weak. Expanded clones are given a class, and other clones once, few, many or no size at all.

v_call	j_call	d_call	clone_size	cdr3_aa	cdr3_nt
TRBV2	TRBJ2-5	NA	NA	CASSAGLLETQYF	TGTGCCAGCAGTGCCGGACTGCTTGAGACCCAGTACTTC
TRBV27	TRBJ1-2	NA	NA	CASSFFSSGWGYTF	TGTGCCAGCAGTTTTTTCTCGAGCGGATGGGGCTACACCTTC
TRBV27	TRBJ2-1	NA	NA	CASSPYAGYHNEQFF	TGTGCCAGCAGCCCCTATGCGGGGTACCACAATGAGCAGTTCTTC
TRBV28	TRBJ1-6	NA	NA	CASSFGRGGAPLHF	TGTGCCAGCAGTTTTGGCCGGGGAGGGGCACCCCTCCACTTT
TRBV28	TRBJ2-5	NA	NA	CASSFGGSQETQYF	TGTGCCAGCAGTTTTGGGGGTAGCCAAGAGACCCAGTACTTC
TRBV28	TRBJ1-2	TRBD1	NA	CASIQGDYGYTF	TGTGCCAGCATTCAGGGGGACTATGGCTACACCTTC
TRBV2	TRBJ2-6	NA	NA	CASCRDGANVLTF	TGTGCCAGCTGCCGGGATGGGGCCAACGTCCTGACTTTC
TRBV27	TRBJ1-6	TRBD1	few	CASSPETGQLRSPLHF	TGTGCCAGCAGTCCGGAAACGGGACAGTTGCGCTCACCCCTCCACTTT
TRBV5-1	TRBJ1-5	NA	NA	CASSQTGQSNQPQHF	TGCGCCAGCAGCCAGACAGGCCAGAGCAATCAGCCCCAGCATTTT
TRBV4-2	TRBJ2-3	TRBD1	NA	CASSQENRGPDTQYF	TGTGCCAGCAGCCAAGAAAACAGGGGTCCAGATACGCAGTATTTT
TRBV4-2	TRBJ1-4	TRBD1	once	CASSQYRTGAGEKLFF	TGTGCCAGCAGCCAATATCGGACAGGGGCTGGGGAAAAACTGTTTTTT
TRBV11-2	TRBJ1-4	NA	NA	CASSLGGFRANEKLFF	TGTGCCAGCAGCTTAGGAGGATTCCGGGCTAATGAAAAACTGTTTTTT
TRBV4-3	TRBJ2-5	TRBD2	NA	CASSQGDGGMRGETQYF	TGCGCCAGCAGCCAAGGGGACGGGGGGATGAGGGGAGAGACCCAGTACTTC
TRBV10-3	TRBJ2-7	TRBD2	NA	CAISEPTSGGPYEQYF	TGTGCCATCAGTGAGCCGACTAGCGGGGGCCCCTACGAGCAGTACTTC
TRBV7-2	TRBJ2-5	NA	NA	CASSGTQGWNVETQYF	TGTGCCAGCAGCGGGACCCAGGGATGGAATGTAGAGACCCAGTACTTC
TRBV7-8	TRBJ2-5	NA	NA	CASSNPTGNFQETQYF	TGTGCCAGCAGCAACCCAACCGGGAACTTCCAAGAGACCCAGTACTTC
TRBV5-1	TRBJ2-3	NA	NA	CASSLGGSDTQYF	TGCGCCAGCAGCTTGGGAGGTTCAGATACGCAGTATTTT
TRBV27	TRBJ1-6	NA	NA	CASTPHQGDGSPLHF	TGTGCCAGCACCCCCCACCAGGGAGACGGGTCACCCCTCCACTTT
TRBV7-3	TRBJ2-1	NA	NA	CASSLSGPYNEQFF	TGTGCCAGCAGCTTATCAGGACCCTACAATGAGCAGTTCTTC
TRBV2	TRBJ2-5	TRBD2	NA	CASGAGGRMVETQYF	TGTGCCAGCGGTGCGGGGGGGCGAATGGTTGAGACCCAGTACTTC
TRBV19	TRBJ2-3	NA	NA	CASSPFEGYTDTQYF	TGTGCCAGTTCCCCTTTTGAGGGATACACAGATACGCAGTATTTT
TRBV4-3	TRBJ1-1	NA	NA	CASSQDFKNTEAFF	TGCGCCAGCAGCCAGGATTTTAAAAACACTGAAGCTTTCTTT
TRBV29-1	TRBJ2-6	NA	NA	CSVDSGANVLTF	TGCAGCGTTGACTCTGGGGCCAACGTCCTGACTTTC
TRBV6-1	TRBJ2-7	TRBD1	NA	CASQRAPGGSYEQYF	TGTGCCAGCCAAAGGGCGCCAGGGGGAAGCTACGAGCAGTACTTC
TRBV2	TRBJ1-4	NA	NA	CASSEIVGDEKLFF	TGTGCCAGCAGTGAAATAGTAGGAGACGAAAAACTGTTTTTT
TRBV4-1	TRBJ1-2	NA	NA	CASSPPLGGDGYTF	TGCGCCAGCAGCCCCCCTCTGGGAGGGGATGGCTACACCTTC
TRBV7-8	TRBJ2-7	TRBD1	NA	CASSRTGALYEQYF	TGTGCCAGCAGCCGGACAGGGGCCCTCTACGAGCAGTACTTC
TRBV9	TRBJ2-6	NA	few	CASSAISGANVLTF	TGTGCCAGCAGCGCCATTTCTGGGGCCAACGTCCTGACTTTC
TRBV2	TRBJ2-5	TRBD1	few	CASSEPRDRGEETQYF	TGTGCCAGCAGTGAACCCCGGGACAGGGGCGAAGAGACCCAGTACTTC
TRBV7-2	TRBJ2-7	NA	NA	CASSSSMSYEQYF	TGTGCCAGCAGCTCGTCCATGTCCTACGAGCAGTACTTC
TRBV7-9	TRBJ2-3	NA	once	CASRRGDSGNTQYF	TGTGCCAGCAGGAGAGGGGATAGTGGAAATACGCAGTATTTT
TRBV6-1	TRBJ1-6	NA	few	CASKGDRGHNSPLHF	TGTGCCAGCAAGGGGGACCGGGGTCATAATTCACCCCTCCACTTT
TRBV5-4	TRBJ1-2	TRBD1	NA	CASSPGQGGYGYTF	TGTGCCAGCAGCCCAGGACAGGGAGGCTATGGCTACACCTTC
TRBV4-3	TRBJ1-4	NA	NA	CASSQGVGGLIGKLFF	TGCGCCAGCAGCCAAGGTGTCGGGGGGCTCATTGGGAAACTGTTTTTT
TRBV19	TRBJ1-1	NA	few	CASSSRIRDTEAFF	TGTGCCAGTAGCTCACGGATCAGGGACACTGAAGCTTTCTTT